These 22 T cell receptor beta chains share one sample of origin, sequenced in a study of identical twins. MiXCR, applied by TCRdb to the 5' RACE reads, yields one record per CDR3 protein. The table has 700,000 or so distinct CDR3 sequences, over 8.5% seen once. These data also formed part of another study, on yellow fever vaccine responses in identical twins.

Sequenced material: PBMCs. The receptors stem from a woman in her late teens or twenties in good health.

Details on this clonotype: This could be a read error, since a much larger clone is one nucleotide away. The V call is TRBV7-2, the J call TRBJ2-3; TRBD2 matches 7 bases. From germline, CDR1 is SGHTA and CDR2 FQGNSA. The CDR3 loop spans 16 amino acids. The CDR3 bases are TGTGCCAGCAGCTTAGCGCCGGGAGGCCGCACAGATACGCAGTGTTTT. This encodes CASSLAPGGRTDTQCF.

This clonotype has a handful of counts. The J gene is TRBJ2-1, the V gene TRBV7-9; 9 nucleotides match TRBD1. The trim removed 5 bases at V and 0 bases at J, leaving 5 bases unmatched. The CDR3 has 16 residues. Per germline, CDR1 SEHNR and CDR2 FQNEAQ (reference sequence). In nucleotides, the CDR3 is TGTGCCAGCAGCATTGGACAGGGGAGCTCCTACAATGAGCAGTTCTTC. It translates to CASSIGQGSSYNEQFF.

In this sample, this clonotype turned up a few times. V and J are TRBV5-1 and TRBJ2-5; tentatively, D is TRBD2 (7 bases). Looked up from germline, CDR1 is SGHRS and CDR2 is YFSETQ. The CDR3 is 16 residues long. Trimming removed 0 bases from V and 1 base from J, with 13 bases in between. The chain's CDR3 is CASSLDLRGLQETQYF. The CDR3, as DNA: TGCGCCAGCAGCTTGGATCTGCGGGGGCTCCAAGAGACCCAGTACTTC.

The V call is TRBV11-1, the J call TRBJ2-1; TRBD2 agrees at 11 bases. Germline V CDR1 and CDR2: SGHAT, FQDESV (reference sequence). J lost 0 bases, V lost 4 bases, and 11 bases had no gene match. This CDR3 is 19 amino acids long. CDR3 nucleotides: TGTGCCAGCAGCTCAGCCGGGACTAGCGGACTAAGCTCCTACAATGAGCAGTTCTTC. Translating gives CASSSAGTSGLSSYNEQFF.

In its sample, this clonotype was seen a few times. The chain employs TRBV10-3 and TRBJ2-1, with D possibly TRBD2 on 6 matching bases. The CDR3 is 11 residues long. V shed 10 bases and J shed 10 bases, with 14 bases lying between them. The germline CDR1 and CDR2 sequences are ENHRY and SYGVKD. Written as DNA, the CDR3 is TGTGCCACTCGTAGCGGAAGGGAGCAGTTCTTC. This encodes CATRSGREQFF.

J is TRBJ2-3 and V is TRBV7-9; D gene uncertain. Trimming left V 5 bases short and J 9 bases short, with 15 bases between. The CDR3 sequence is 13 residues long. Germline loops: CDR1 SEHNR, CDR2 FQNEAQ (reference sequence). CDR3 nucleotide sequence: TGTGCCAGCAGCCCACGCGTCCGAGACACGCAGTATTTT. As protein: CASSPRVRDTQYF.

This chain joins TRBV6-5 and TRBJ1-6; D gene uncertain. Germline V gene data show CDR1 as MNHEY and CDR2 as SVGAGI. The CDR3 extends over 15 amino acids. Trimming shortened V by 0 bases and J by 10 bases, and 13 bases separated the two germline ends. The CDR3 region has the DNA TGTGCCAGCAGTTACTCTCCCTCCTCAGGCTCACCCCTCCACTTT. Protein: CASSYSPSSGSPLHF.

This clonotype showed up just a few times. The chain carries TRBV13 and TRBJ1-2; tentatively, D is TRBD1 (5 bases). The V gene's germline CDR1 is PRHDT and CDR2 FYEKMQ (reference sequence). This CDR3 comprises 16 residues. Trimming removed 1 base at V and 0 bases at J, with 12 bases between. The CDR3 sequence: CASSLDGAGTNYGYTF. Written as DNA, the CDR3 is TGTGCCAGCAGCTTAGATGGGGCGGGAACTAACTATGGCTACACCTTC.

This clonotype was recorded a few times. V gene TRBV6-4 combines with J gene TRBJ2-3; a possible D gene is TRBD2 (5 bases). The CDR3 has 16 residues. The V and J ends lost 5 bases and 1 base respectively, with 16 bases between them. Germline V gene data show CDR1 as MRHNA and CDR2 as SNTAGT. CDR3 sequence reads: CASSTDGDGRTDTQYF. The CDR3 nucleotides read TGTGCCAGCAGTACCGACGGGGATGGTCGCACAGATACGCAGTATTTT.

This clonotype was detected many times. The rearrangement links TRBV27 to TRBJ2-7; perhaps TRBD1 as D (5 bases). The CDR3 consists of 16 residues. The germline gives CDR1 MNHEY, CDR2 SMNVEV (reference sequence). V was shortened by 5 bases and J by 2 bases, with 19 bases between the two germline ends. Here the CDR3 DNA reads TGTGCCAGCAGTCCCCGTGTTACAGGCTTCACCTACGAGCAGTACTTC. As protein: CASSPRVTGFTYEQYF.

V and J are TRBV29-1 and TRBJ2-5, with 13 bases lining up with TRBD2. This CDR3 is built from 15 residues. Germline CDR1 SQVTM, CDR2 ANQGSEA. J was trimmed by 4 bases and V by 6 bases; bases with no gene match: 8. CDR3 nucleotide sequence: TGCAGCGTCCAAAGGACTAGCGGGAGTTCAGAGACCCAGTACTTC. Amino acid sequence: CSVQRTSGSSETQYF.

This clonotype was counted only a few times. V gene TRBV19 combines with J gene TRBJ2-4; unclear D gene. CDR3 size: 14 residues. Deletions cut 5 bases from V and 0 bases from J, with 8 bases between. CDR1 is LNHDA and CDR2 is SQIVND in the germline V gene (reference sequence). For the CDR3, the DNA is TGTGCCAGTAGTCCGTCTTCAGCCAAAAACATTCAGTACTTC. Residues: CASSPSSAKNIQYF.

This clonotype was seen at least ten times. The chain is built from TRBV5-1 and TRBJ1-1; D unresolved. CDR3 size: 13 residues. V was cut by 4 bases and J by 9 bases, with 16 bases left in between. The germline V gene has CDR1 SGHRS and CDR2 YFSETQ. The CDR3 nucleotides are TGCGCCAGCAGCCCACCGGATACGACGAAAGCTTTCTTT. Amino acid sequence: CASSPPDTTKAFF.

In this sample, this clonotype turned up a few times. The V gene is TRBV30, the J gene TRBJ2-3, with D possibly called TRBD1 or TRBD2 (5 bases each). CDR3 length equals 16 residues. V was shortened by 4 bases and J by 2 bases, with 19 bases between the two germline ends. CDR1 and CDR2 from the germline V gene are GTSNPN and SVGIG (reference sequence). The CDR3 region has the DNA TGTGCCTGGAACCATGGGACCTATACTGACACAGATACGCAGTATTTT. The encoded protein is CAWNHGTYTDTDTQYF.

Many counts were recorded for this clonotype. The CDR3 coding sequence is TGCGCCAGCAGCTTTACGGGACTAGGAGAAAAACTGTTTTTT. Translating gives CASSFTGLGEKLFF. The rearrangement uses TRBV5-1 and TRBJ1-4; D might be TRBD1 (5 bases). CDR1 is SGHRS, CDR2 YFSETQ, per germline. Between the trimmed V and J ends, which lost 2 bases and 8 bases, there was a span of 13 bases. The length of the CDR3 is 14 residues.

This chain connects TRBV7-2 to TRBJ1-6, with 8 nucleotides matching TRBD1. Germline-derived CDR1 and CDR2 are SGHTA and FQGNSA. The J segment lost 6 bases and the V segment lost 2 bases, leaving 3 bases of the junction unmatched. This CDR3 comprises 15 residues. The CDR3 region is CASSLTGGVNSPLHF. CDR3 DNA sequence: TGTGCCAGCAGCTTAACAGGGGGTGTTAATTCACCCCTCCACTTT.

This clonotype appeared a few times. This sequence joins TRBV5-5 and TRBJ2-3; D ambiguous. Germline loops: CDR1 SGHKS, CDR2 YYEKEE (reference sequence). V was clipped by 0 bases and J by 3 bases, with 14 bases between them. The length of the CDR3 is 16 residues. CDR3 amino acids: CASSLASGLGTDTQYF. CDR3 in DNA: TGTGCCAGCAGCTTGGCCTCGGGCCTAGGTACAGATACGCAGTATTTT.

This clonotype occurred a few times. J is TRBJ2-7 and V is TRBV28; no clear D. Germline CDR1 reads MDHEN; CDR2 reads SYDVKM. The CDR3 has 14 residues. Deletions cut 8 bases from V and 0 bases from J, with 14 bases between. The DNA for the CDR3 is TGTGCCAGCCTTGGACGGTGGAACTCCTACGAGCAGTACTTC. Its translation: CASLGRWNSYEQYF.

The J gene is TRBJ2-5, the V gene TRBV29-1, with 9 nucleotides matching TRBD1. The CDR3 is 15 amino acids. V was clipped by 4 bases and J by 9 bases; unmatched bases: 15. The V gene's germline CDR1 is SQVTM and CDR2 ANQGSEA. The CDR3 sequence is CSVGGSSGQGWAQYF. The DNA for the CDR3 is TGCAGCGTTGGTGGATCGTCCGGACAGGGGTGGGCCCAGTACTTC.

The gene calls are TRBV5-4 and TRBJ1-2; D gene ambiguous. The CDR3 runs 14 residues. The V gene lost 4 bases and the J gene lost 4 bases, with 14 bases spanning the gap. Germline V gene sequence: CDR1 SGHNT, CDR2 YYREEE (reference sequence). The CDR3 DNA reads TGTGCCAGCAGCACACCCGACTGGGCCTATGGCTACACCTTC. Residues: CASSTPDWAYGYTF.

This clonotype was recorded at least ten times. This chain connects TRBV28 to TRBJ2-3, with D perhaps TRBD2 (5 bases). V was shortened by 9 bases and J by 1 base, with 14 bases between the two germline ends. Germline assignment: CDR1 MDHEN and CDR2 SYDVKM. The CDR3 contains 14 residues. The CDR3 region has the DNA TGTGCCAGTGGAGCGGTGTGGCGCACAGATACGCAGTATTTT. This gives the protein CASGAVWRTDTQYF.

The genes are TRBV4-3 and TRBJ2-3; 13 nucleotides agree with TRBD2. This CDR3 is 15 amino acids long. With 4 bases clipped from V and 7 bases from J, the junction kept 5 bases outside the gene matches. Per the germline V gene, CDR1 is LGHNA and CDR2 is YSLEER. CDR3 DNA sequence: TGCGCCAGCAGCCCGGGACTAGCGGGACCGTATACGCAGTATTTT. Encoded protein: CASSPGLAGPYTQYF.